A selection of T cell receptor beta chains follows, all from one sample in a study of blood T cell repertoires in COVID-19. The repertoire was sequenced with immunoSEQ multiplex PCR; TCRdb's copy has only in-frame clones and lacks some. The table includes over 100,000 clones, around three quarters detected once. The sequencing input was peripheral blood. The source of these receptors is a human donor in a cohort sampled during active or convalescent COVID-19. Each CDR3 is given with its conserved first and last residue. A D gene is named only where the DNA matches it firmly. Rows may omit the clone size; those that give it use once, few, many or a size class.

CDR3 DNA: TGTGCCAGCAGTCTTATTACTAGCGTGGGTGCCAAAAACATTCAGTACTTC
CDR3 protein: CASSLITSVGAKNIQYF
D gene: TRBD2
V gene: TRBV6-6
clone size: -
J gene: TRBJ2-4

CDR3 DNA: TGCGCCAGCAGTCCGCGACTAGCGGGGGGACCAGATACGCAGTATTTT
CDR3 protein: CASSPRLAGGPDTQYF
D gene: TRBD2
V gene: TRBV5-1
clone size: -
J gene: TRBJ2-3

CDR3 DNA: TGTGCCAGCAGCCCATCGGGGCGGGGATTGTACAATGAGCAGTTCTTC
CDR3 protein: CASSPSGRGLYNEQFF
D gene: -
V gene: TRBV3-1/TRBV3-2
clone size: once
J gene: TRBJ2-1

CDR3 DNA: TGTGCCAGTAGTATTACGTCAGGGGGCCGGTCAGATACGCAGTATTTT
CDR3 protein: CASSITSGGRSDTQYF
D gene: TRBD1
V gene: TRBV19
clone size: -
J gene: TRBJ2-3

CDR3 DNA: TGCGCCAGCAGCCCCCAAAGGGTGAGGGCAACAGATACGCAGTATTTT
CDR3 protein: CASSPQRVRATDTQYF
D gene: -
V gene: TRBV5-1
clone size: -
J gene: TRBJ2-3

CDR3 DNA: TGTGCCAGCAGCCAAGTTGCGGGGAAGCTGTTTTTT
CDR3 protein: CASSQVAGKLFF
D gene: -
V gene: TRBV3-1/TRBV3-2
clone size: -
J gene: TRBJ2-2

CDR3 DNA: TGTGCCAGCAGCTTCGGACAGGGGGCGTGGTACGAGCAGTACTTC
CDR3 protein: CASSFGQGAWYEQYF
D gene: TRBD1
V gene: TRBV7-6
clone size: -
J gene: TRBJ2-7

CDR3 DNA: TGTGCCAGCAGCTTGGGGCTAGCGGGGATCACAGATACGCAGTATTTT
CDR3 protein: CASSLGLAGITDTQYF
D gene: TRBD2
V gene: TRBV5-4
clone size: many
J gene: TRBJ2-3

CDR3 DNA: TGTGCCAGCAGCTACAGGTCGCTAGCGGACACCGGGGAGCTGTTTTTT
CDR3 protein: CASSYRSLADTGELFF
D gene: TRBD2
V gene: TRBV14
clone size: -
J gene: TRBJ2-2

CDR3 DNA: TGTGCCAGCAGCTTTGACAGGGGATTTGAAAAACTGTTTTTT
CDR3 protein: CASSFDRGFEKLFF
D gene: TRBD1
V gene: TRBV7-2
clone size: once
J gene: TRBJ1-4

CDR3 DNA: TGTGCCAGCAGCCCTTTGGGGGGGAGCTCCTACAATGAGCAGTTCTTC
CDR3 protein: CASSPLGGSSYNEQFF
D gene: TRBD2
V gene: TRBV7-9
clone size: many
J gene: TRBJ2-1

CDR3 DNA: TGTGCCAGCTCACTAAACAGCGGGAGTTTGAGAGATACGCAGTATTTT
CDR3 protein: CASSLNSGSLRDTQYF
D gene: TRBD2
V gene: TRBV18
clone size: -
J gene: TRBJ2-3

CDR3 DNA: TGTGCCAGCAGCCAAGATCTAGAGTACCAAGAGACCCAGTACTTC
CDR3 protein: CASSQDLEYQETQYF
D gene: -
V gene: TRBV3-1/TRBV3-2
clone size: -
J gene: TRBJ2-5

CDR3 DNA: TGTGCCAGCAGCTTATCCATGAACACTGAAGCTTTCTTT
CDR3 protein: CASSLSMNTEAFF
D gene: -
V gene: TRBV7-3
clone size: few
J gene: TRBJ1-1

CDR3 DNA: TGTGCCAGCAGCCTAGCTGGACAGGGGCAGATCAGCTCCTACAATGAGCAGTTCTTC
CDR3 protein: CASSLAGQGQISSYNEQFF
D gene: TRBD1
V gene: TRBV7-8
clone size: -
J gene: TRBJ2-1

CDR3 DNA: TGTGCCAGTAGGATAAATCAGGACTTTAGCAATCAGCCCCAGCATTTT
CDR3 protein: CASRINQDFSNQPQHF
D gene: -
V gene: TRBV19
clone size: -
J gene: TRBJ1-5

CDR3 DNA: TGTGCCAGCAGCTTAGGACAGGGAACGAATCAGCCCCAGCATTTT
CDR3 protein: CASSLGQGTNQPQHF
D gene: TRBD1
V gene: TRBV7-2
clone size: few
J gene: TRBJ1-5

CDR3 DNA: TGTGCCAGTAGTCTGAACTCGGGGACAGCCGGTGGCTACACCTTC
CDR3 protein: CASSLNSGTAGGYTF
D gene: TRBD1
V gene: TRBV19
clone size: -
J gene: TRBJ1-2

CDR3 DNA: TGTGCCAGCAGTTCAACGGGAACAACGAACACTGAAGCTTTCTTT
CDR3 protein: CASSSTGTTNTEAFF
D gene: -
V gene: TRBV28
clone size: -
J gene: TRBJ1-1

CDR3 DNA: TGTGCCAGCAGCTTCGGACAGGGAAACACCGGGGAGCTGTTTTTT
CDR3 protein: CASSFGQGNTGELFF
D gene: TRBD1
V gene: TRBV5-4
clone size: -
J gene: TRBJ2-2

CDR3 DNA: TGTGCCAGCAGCGGGACAGGATATGGCTACACCTTC
CDR3 protein: CASSGTGYGYTF
D gene: TRBD1
V gene: TRBV25-1
clone size: -
J gene: TRBJ1-2

CDR3 DNA: TGTGCCAGCAGCTTAGGACAGCACACTTCCTACGAGCAGTACTTC
CDR3 protein: CASSLGQHTSYEQYF
D gene: -
V gene: TRBV13
clone size: -
J gene: TRBJ2-7

CDR3 DNA: TGCGCCAGCAGCCAAGTTAGGAGGGGTTCTGAAGCTTTCTTT
CDR3 protein: CASSQVRRGSEAFF
D gene: -
V gene: TRBV4-1
clone size: -
J gene: TRBJ1-1

CDR3 DNA: TGTGCCAGCAGCTTGGCTTTGACAGAGGTTCGATACGAGCAGTACTTC
CDR3 protein: CASSLALTEVRYEQYF
D gene: -
V gene: TRBV5-6
clone size: -
J gene: TRBJ2-7

CDR3 DNA: TGTGCCAGCAGCTCCGACCATCGGGGGGTTCCCCTCCACTTT
CDR3 protein: CASSSDHRGVPLHF
D gene: -
V gene: TRBV7-2
clone size: few
J gene: TRBJ1-6

CDR3 DNA: TGCGCCAGCAGCCCCTGGGGGGGAGCTAATGAAAAACTGTTTTTT
CDR3 protein: CASSPWGGANEKLFF
D gene: -
V gene: TRBV5-1
clone size: -
J gene: TRBJ1-4